Listed below are T cell receptor beta chains from one sample, sequenced in a study of beta chain features in type 1 diabetes. The protocol was immunoSEQ multiplex PCR, while the TCRdb copy is restricted to in-frame clones and leaves out a portion. The sample consists of 220,000 or so clones, around 65% of them appearing once. The sequencing sample was made of naive CD4+ T cells from blood. These receptors came from a young man in good health. Each CDR3 is given with its conserved first and last residue. Fields, in order: clone size, J gene, V gene, D gene, CDR3 DNA, CDR3 protein. The D gene is left open where the match is weak. Not all rows give a size; the values are once, few, many and, for expanded clones, a class.

clone_size: NA
j_call: TRBJ2-3
v_call: TRBV29-1
d_call: NA
cdr3_nt: TGCAGCGTTAGTGGTGTCCTCACAGATACGCAGTATTTT
cdr3_aa: CSVSGVLTDTQYF

clone_size: NA
j_call: TRBJ2-1
v_call: TRBV25-1
d_call: TRBD2
cdr3_nt: TGTGCCAGCAGTGGTCGACTAGCGACGTACAATGAGCAGTTCTTC
cdr3_aa: CASSGRLATYNEQFF

clone_size: NA
j_call: TRBJ2-5
v_call: TRBV2
d_call: NA
cdr3_nt: TGTGCCAGCAGTGAAAGGGAGAGGCGGAAGACCCAGTACTTC
cdr3_aa: CASSERERRKTQYF

clone_size: few
j_call: TRBJ2-5
v_call: TRBV5-4
d_call: NA
cdr3_nt: TGTGCCAGCAGCCCGAATACGAAAGAGACCCAGTACTTC
cdr3_aa: CASSPNTKETQYF

clone_size: few
j_call: TRBJ2-1
v_call: TRBV20-1
d_call: NA
cdr3_nt: TGCAGTGCACCGACTGTTAATGAGCAGTTCTTC
cdr3_aa: CSAPTVNEQFF

clone_size: once
j_call: TRBJ2-5
v_call: TRBV9
d_call: TRBD1
cdr3_nt: TGTGCCAGCAGCGTACAGGGGGCAGGGGAGACCCAGTACTTC
cdr3_aa: CASSVQGAGETQYF

clone_size: few
j_call: TRBJ2-7
v_call: TRBV5-6
d_call: NA
cdr3_nt: TGTGCCAGCAGCTCGAAGGAGGGGAGCTCCTACGAGCAGTACTTC
cdr3_aa: CASSSKEGSSYEQYF

clone_size: NA
j_call: TRBJ1-3
v_call: TRBV29-1
d_call: TRBD1
cdr3_nt: TGCAGCGTTGAATACAGGGGGATCGGAAACACCATATATTTT
cdr3_aa: CSVEYRGIGNTIYF

clone_size: few
j_call: TRBJ2-1
v_call: TRBV5-4
d_call: NA
cdr3_nt: TGTGCCAGCAGCTTAGGTGTAAATGAGCAGTTCTTC
cdr3_aa: CASSLGVNEQFF

clone_size: NA
j_call: TRBJ1-1
v_call: TRBV30
d_call: TRBD1
cdr3_nt: TGTGCCTGGAGTCAACAGGGGGCCATTGAAGCTTTCTTT
cdr3_aa: CAWSQQGAIEAFF

clone_size: NA
j_call: TRBJ2-6
v_call: TRBV6-6
d_call: NA
cdr3_nt: TGTGCCAGCAGTGGCAGAAGCGCCTCTGGGGCCAACGTCCTGACTTTC
cdr3_aa: CASSGRSASGANVLTF

clone_size: NA
j_call: TRBJ2-5
v_call: TRBV4-2
d_call: NA
cdr3_nt: TGTGCCAGCAGCCCGGGGGAGACCCAGTACTTC
cdr3_aa: CASSPGETQYF

clone_size: NA
j_call: TRBJ1-1
v_call: TRBV6-5
d_call: NA
cdr3_nt: TGTGCCAGCAGCCGGAGGAACACTGAAGCTTTCTTT
cdr3_aa: CASSRRNTEAFF

clone_size: NA
j_call: TRBJ2-1
v_call: TRBV6-5
d_call: NA
cdr3_nt: TGTGCCAGCAGTTCCCGAGCTTCCTACAATGAGCAGTTCTTC
cdr3_aa: CASSSRASYNEQFF

clone_size: NA
j_call: TRBJ2-2
v_call: TRBV29-1
d_call: NA
cdr3_nt: TGCCTTGGAAAAATGCACACCGGGGAGCTGTTTTTT
cdr3_aa: CLGKMHTGELFF

clone_size: NA
j_call: TRBJ2-1
v_call: TRBV4-3
d_call: NA
cdr3_nt: TGCGCCAGCAGCCAAGATCCCCGGGGTGACAATGAGCAGTTCTTC
cdr3_aa: CASSQDPRGDNEQFF

clone_size: once
j_call: TRBJ2-1
v_call: TRBV7-2
d_call: NA
cdr3_nt: TGTGCCAGCAGCTTAAGGGTCGCCAATGAGCAGTTCTTC
cdr3_aa: CASSLRVANEQFF

clone_size: NA
j_call: TRBJ2-1
v_call: TRBV9
d_call: TRBD2
cdr3_nt: TGTGCCAGCAGCTTAACTAGCGGGATCCACAATGAGCAGTTCTTC
cdr3_aa: CASSLTSGIHNEQFF

clone_size: NA
j_call: TRBJ1-2
v_call: TRBV7-2
d_call: TRBD1
cdr3_nt: TGTGCCAGCAGTTTTATGGGACAGGCCCGGGGAGGCTACACCTTC
cdr3_aa: CASSFMGQARGGYTF

clone_size: NA
j_call: TRBJ1-2
v_call: TRBV7-9
d_call: NA
cdr3_nt: TGTGCCAGCAGCTTAGCTCCGCCAATTGGCTACACCTTC
cdr3_aa: CASSLAPPIGYTF

clone_size: NA
j_call: TRBJ2-5
v_call: TRBV9
d_call: TRBD2
cdr3_nt: TGTGCCAGCAGCCCCGGACTAGCGGGGGGACAAGAGACCCAGTACTTC
cdr3_aa: CASSPGLAGGQETQYF

clone_size: few
j_call: TRBJ2-7
v_call: TRBV30
d_call: NA
cdr3_nt: TGTGCCTGGAGTGTTGGAGGGTTTACCTACGAGCAGTACTTC
cdr3_aa: CAWSVGGFTYEQYF

clone_size: NA
j_call: TRBJ1-2
v_call: TRBV7-9
d_call: NA
cdr3_nt: TGTGCCAGCAGCCTATTGGCCGGCGATGGCTACACCTTC
cdr3_aa: CASSLLAGDGYTF

clone_size: few
j_call: TRBJ2-1
v_call: TRBV29-1
d_call: NA
cdr3_nt: TGCAGCGTGGCAAGTAGTCGCTCCTACAATGAGCAGTTCTTC
cdr3_aa: CSVASSRSYNEQFF

clone_size: few
j_call: TRBJ2-1
v_call: TRBV5-1
d_call: TRBD2
cdr3_nt: TGCGCCAGCAGCTTTCTGCGACTAGCTGAAAGTGGGGATGAGCAGTTCTTC
cdr3_aa: CASSFLRLAESGDEQFF

clone_size: NA
j_call: TRBJ2-3
v_call: TRBV9
d_call: NA
cdr3_nt: TGTGCCAGCAACCGTGGACAGAGCACAGATACGCAGTATTTT
cdr3_aa: CASNRGQSTDTQYF

clone_size: NA
j_call: TRBJ2-7
v_call: TRBV28
d_call: TRBD2
cdr3_nt: TGTGCCAGCAGCCCCGGACTAGCGGGGAGTTACGAGCAGTACTTC
cdr3_aa: CASSPGLAGSYEQYF

clone_size: NA
j_call: TRBJ1-2
v_call: TRBV23-1
d_call: NA
cdr3_nt: TGCGCCAGCACTCCCCCCGCGGGCTATGGCTACACCTTC
cdr3_aa: CASTPPAGYGYTF

clone_size: NA
j_call: TRBJ2-3
v_call: TRBV4-3
d_call: NA
cdr3_nt: TGCGCCAGCAGCCAAGATCATGCAGATACGCAGTATTTT
cdr3_aa: CASSQDHADTQYF

clone_size: once
j_call: TRBJ1-5
v_call: TRBV2
d_call: NA
cdr3_nt: TGTGCCAGCAGTGACAGGGGACGGCAGCCCCAGCATTTT
cdr3_aa: CASSDRGRQPQHF

clone_size: NA
j_call: TRBJ2-4
v_call: TRBV2
d_call: NA
cdr3_nt: TGTGCCAGCCCCCTAGCGGCCAAAAACATTCAGTACTTC
cdr3_aa: CASPLAAKNIQYF

clone_size: NA
j_call: TRBJ2-7
v_call: TRBV7-2
d_call: TRBD1
cdr3_nt: TGTGCCAGCAGCTTGTTCCGGGACAGGGGCTACGAGCAGTACTTC
cdr3_aa: CASSLFRDRGYEQYF

clone_size: NA
j_call: TRBJ1-5
v_call: TRBV5-1
d_call: NA
cdr3_nt: TGCGCCAGCAGCCCCGGGGAGCTTAGGGGACCCCAGCATTTT
cdr3_aa: CASSPGELRGPQHF

clone_size: NA
j_call: TRBJ2-4
v_call: TRBV5-1
d_call: TRBD1
cdr3_nt: TGCGCCAGCAGCTCCACAGGGGGCGCGGGAAACATTCAGTACTTC
cdr3_aa: CASSSTGGAGNIQYF